The following is a T cell receptor beta chain sequence with its context. No antigen is known for it. This sample was included in a study of T cell repertoires and HLA-DP antigens. The CDR3 is 13 residues long. Germline assignment: CDR1 SQVTM and CDR2 ANQGSEA. Trimming cost V 7 bases and J 5 bases, with 15 bases left between them. Primers targeted 54 TRBV and 13 TRBJ segments. Libraries were prepared by immunoSEQ multiplex PCR; TCRdb keeps only in-frame clonotypes and omits some of them. The sample yields roughly 110,000 clones, almost 95% seen once. The V gene is TRBV29-1, the J gene TRBJ1-5; tentatively, D is TRBD1 (6 bases). Material: CD4+ T cells from PBMCs. The clonotype originates from a woman under 30 in good health and CMV-seronegative. Here the CDR3 DNA reads TGCAGCGCCCGGGGGGGGCAGGATCAGCCCCAGCATTTT. Its protein product is CSARGGQDQPQHF.